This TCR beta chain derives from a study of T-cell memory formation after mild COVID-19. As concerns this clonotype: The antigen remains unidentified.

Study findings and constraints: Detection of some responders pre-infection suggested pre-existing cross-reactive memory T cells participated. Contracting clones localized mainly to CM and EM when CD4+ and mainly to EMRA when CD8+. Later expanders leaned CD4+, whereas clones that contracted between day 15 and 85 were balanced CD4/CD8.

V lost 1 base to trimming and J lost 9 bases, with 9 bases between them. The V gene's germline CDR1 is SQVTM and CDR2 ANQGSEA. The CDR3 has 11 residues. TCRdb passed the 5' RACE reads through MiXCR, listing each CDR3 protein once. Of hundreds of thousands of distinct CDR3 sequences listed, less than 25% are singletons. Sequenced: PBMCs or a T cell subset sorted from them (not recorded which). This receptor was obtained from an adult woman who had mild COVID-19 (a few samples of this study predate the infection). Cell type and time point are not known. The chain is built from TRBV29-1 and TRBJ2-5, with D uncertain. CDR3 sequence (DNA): TGCAGCGTTGAAGGCTTGGCAGCCCAGTACTTC. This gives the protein CSVEGLAAQYF.